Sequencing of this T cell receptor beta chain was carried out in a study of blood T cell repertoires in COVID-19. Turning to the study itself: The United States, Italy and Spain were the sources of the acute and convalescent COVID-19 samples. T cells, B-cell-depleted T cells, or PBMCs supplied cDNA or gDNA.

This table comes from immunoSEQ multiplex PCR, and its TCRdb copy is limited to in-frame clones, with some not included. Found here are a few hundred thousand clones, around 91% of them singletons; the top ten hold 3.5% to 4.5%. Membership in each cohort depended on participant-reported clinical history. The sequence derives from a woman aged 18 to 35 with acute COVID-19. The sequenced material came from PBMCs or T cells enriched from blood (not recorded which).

The CDR3 bases are TGCAGCGTTGGCCGACTAGCGGAGGCGAACACCGGGGAGCTGTTTTTT. Protein sequence: CSVGRLAEANTGELFF. The V call is TRBV29-1, the J call TRBJ2-2, with 9 nucleotides matching TRBD2. Trimming removed 4 bases from V and 0 bases from J; junction bases left unmatched: 6. This CDR3 is 16 amino acids long. The germline V gene encodes CDR1 SQVTM and CDR2 ANQGSEA.